This T cell receptor (beta chain) was sequenced in a study of T cell responses to AZD1222 COVID-19 vaccine. Germline values: CDR1 SGHRS, CDR2 YFSETQ. Trimming took 4 bases from V and 5 from J; bases not matched to a gene: 7. The CDR3 consists of 14 residues. Repertoires were generated with immunoSEQ multiplex PCR, while TCRdb's copy carries only in-frame clones and drops some. The sample carries fewer than 250,000 clones, 93% recorded once. The receptor's source is an adult in good health. V and J are TRBV5-1 and TRBJ2-7; 9 nucleotides match TRBD1. The material sequenced was peripheral blood, taken on day 0 of MenACWY control vaccination. The CDR3 DNA reads as TGCGCCAGCAGCCCTGGACAGGGGACTCACGAGCAGTACTTC. This gives the protein CASSPGQGTHEQYF.